The sequence of this T cell receptor beta chain was determined in a study of blood T cell repertoires in COVID-19 (dated by TCRdb to between 2020 and 2021). Background on the whole study: Samples from collaborators originated in the United States, Italy and Spain and spanned both the acute and convalescent phases of COVID-19. The material from the prospective study consisted of cDNA or gDNA derived from T cells, B-cell-depleted T cells, or PBMCs. Subjects who had been exposed to COVID-19, were actively infected with it, or had recovered from it provided the deeply sampled blood TCRbeta repertoires that made up the dataset. The repertoires were released in a freely available public database meant as a resource for research on the immune response to SARS-CoV-2. The samples were drawn from the first 160 participants of the ongoing ImmuneRACE study and from over 950 subjects provided by 6 global collaborators. Sample metadata almost always included a de-identified subject ID, COVID-19 status, age in years and sex. HLA class I and class II types, where available, came from metadata supplied by the sample provider rather than from assay-based typing. Overall results and qualifications from the work: How much clinical and demographic metadata was included differed by source and by participant, and the metadata was provided uncurated.

TCRbeta CDR3 regions were amplified from genomic DNA using the immunoSEQ Assay, a bias-controlled multiplex PCR. The paper's data handling went like this. The number of nucleated cells in each sample was estimated from the amplification of reference gene primers within the assay. Sequence reads were collapsed and filtered to measure the absolute abundance of every unique TCRbeta CDR3 rearrangement. For each sample, productive Simpson clonality was calculated by taking the square root of Simpson's diversity index across productive rearrangements. This immuneACCESS table, as held by TCRdb, lists in-frame sequences with V and J called but not all clones. Of the missing ones, under half trace to an unresolved V gene in checked studies; the others have no known cause. V, J and clone size were drawn from that table, and D and trimming were deduced from the DNA. For this sample there are tens of thousands of clones; more than 75% appear just once. 9.5% to 15% of the sample goes to the ten largest clones.

As encoded in the germline V gene (reference sequence), CDR1 is LNHDA while CDR2 is SQIVND. Measured from the cysteine to the phenylalanine, the CDR3 is 15 residues long. The retained sequence is limited to the CDR3, 45 bases, with the frame set at the first base. Unmatched junction bases come to 8, with V trimmed by 5 bases and J by 4 bases. Each collaborating institution followed its own protocols to collect whole blood in K2EDTA tubes. For TCRbeta analysis, collaborators shipped samples as frozen whole blood, isolated PBMCs, or DNA extracted from either of those sample types. Remarks on this clone: Its antigen is unknown. Base qualities are not at hand, and no much larger clone is one base apart.

The V and J genes are TRBV19 and TRBJ1-2; 9 central bases correspond to TRBD1. The source is a human donor in a cohort sampled during active COVID-19. The sample comprised peripheral blood. For the CDR3, the sequence is CASSRRDREVYGYTF. Here is the DNA: TGTGCCAGTAGTCGCCGGGACAGGGAAGTCTATGGCTACACCTTC.